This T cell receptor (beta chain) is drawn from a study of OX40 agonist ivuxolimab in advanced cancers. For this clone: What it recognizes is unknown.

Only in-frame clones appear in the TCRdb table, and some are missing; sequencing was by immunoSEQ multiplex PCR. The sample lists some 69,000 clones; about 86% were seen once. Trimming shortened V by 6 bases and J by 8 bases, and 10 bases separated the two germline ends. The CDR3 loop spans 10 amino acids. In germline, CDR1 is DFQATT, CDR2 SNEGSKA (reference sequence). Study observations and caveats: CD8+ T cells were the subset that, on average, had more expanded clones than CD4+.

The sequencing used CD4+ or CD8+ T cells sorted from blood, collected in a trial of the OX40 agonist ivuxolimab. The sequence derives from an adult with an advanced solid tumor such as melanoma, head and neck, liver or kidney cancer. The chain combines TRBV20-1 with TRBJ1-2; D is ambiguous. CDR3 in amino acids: CSAVTGGYTF. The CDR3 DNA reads TGCAGTGCAGTAACGGGGGGCTACACCTTC.